The source of this T cell receptor (beta chain) is a study of early T cells in non-severe SARS-CoV-2 infection (TCRdb year 2021). A note on the overall study: TCR sequencing used bulk RNA from unsorted whole blood, so alpha and beta chains could not be paired.

The paper's findings and limits, for the study overall: Matching against VDJdb was skewed toward anti-spike CD8 responses, likely underestimated virus-specific expansions, and missed private and CD4 specificities.

Set within a cohort of healthcare workers in London, UK, this nested case-control study involved weekly PCR testing of nasopharyngeal swabs along with blood sampling. Healthcare workers were recruited during the week of the UK lockdown, between 23 and 31 March 2020, and followed weekly for up to about 15 weeks. CDR1 DFQATT and CDR2 SNEGSKA were looked up in the germline V gene (reference sequence). The CDR3 spans 11 residues, from the cysteine through the phenylalanine. Left in the record is the CDR3 DNA by itself, 33 bases read in frame from the first base. Trimming removed 6 bases from V and 5 bases from J, leaving 10 bases between the germline ends. Receptors were amplified or captured by 5' RACE. The sequencer was a NextSeq 500. In the TCR library protocol, unique molecular identifiers were attached to individual cDNA molecules to correct for PCR bias and sequencing error. Both TCR alpha and beta chains were sequenced, and tight co-correlation was observed between alpha and beta sequence abundances in each sample. The authors processed their data as follows. Decombinator V4 was used to perform V gene, J gene and CDR3 annotation of TCR sequences. Expanded TCRs were defined as changing significantly between any two time points under a Poisson model with p below 0.0001. TCR abundances were normalised to the total number of TCRs sequenced per sample and were expressed as counts per million. MAIT TCRs were defined by TRAV1-2 paired with TRAJ12, TRAJ20 or TRAJ33, and iNKT TCRs by TRAV10 paired with TRAJ18. VDJdb, accessed on 1 November 2021, was searched for TCRs annotated for CMV, EBV and SARS-CoV-2, and TCRs annotated for more than one antigen were excluded. The public reads were reprocessed in TCRdb via fastp at Q25 and MiXCR, keeping in-frame beta chains. Rows matching on CDR3 protein sequence are summarized as one entry with the most common DNA and genes. TCRdb, not the original authors, processed these V and J calls. This sample lists 65,000 to 80,000 distinct CDR3 sequences; around 10% were detected once. 4.7% of the sample is in the top ten clones.

Ten or more counts support this clonotype. What antigen it recognizes has not been identified. No base quality values were provided; no much bigger clone lies one nucleotide off. This TCR was recovered from an adult who was a healthcare worker with PCR-confirmed SARS-CoV-2 infection or an uninfected control (not recorded which). Rearrangement joined TRBV20-1 to TRBJ1-2; the D gene cannot be named for sure. The sequenced sample consisted of whole blood. The CDR3 region has the sequence CSAAPDYGYTF. DNA sequence: TGCAGTGCCGCCCCAGATTATGGCTACACCTTC.